These 9 T cell receptor beta chains originate from one sample sequenced in a study of T cell changes during pregnancy in multiple sclerosis. Clones were sequenced by immunoSEQ multiplex PCR, and TCRdb holds only the in-frame ones, with some missing. The sample has nearly 110,000 clones; roughly 92% are singletons. The sample consisted of peripheral blood, taken in the third trimester of pregnancy. These receptors originate from a female donor in good health, enrolled as a control in a pregnancy study.

This sequence joins TRBV7-8 and TRBJ2-1; possibly TRBD2 for D (5 bases). This CDR3 region has 12 residues. Germline-derived CDR1 and CDR2 are SGHVS and FQNEAQ. Trimming took off 3 bases at V and 5 bases at J, with 5 bases between the two ends. CDR3 nucleotide sequence: TGTGCCAGCAGCTTCGGGGACAATGAGCAGTTCTTC. This encodes CASSFGDNEQFF.

This sequence joins TRBV7-9 and TRBJ1-2; D unresolved. There are 15 residues in the CDR3. Deletions cut 5 bases from V and 3 bases from J, with 16 bases between. Germline CDR1 reads SEHNR; CDR2 reads FQNEAQ (reference sequence). This CDR3 is CASSGRVPSHYGYTF. The DNA for the CDR3 is TGTGCCAGCAGCGGGAGGGTCCCCAGCCACTATGGCTACACCTTC.

The chain joins TRBV29-1 to TRBJ2-1, with TRBD2 matching 10 bases. V dropped 6 bases and J dropped 8; count of bases not matched to a gene: 10. The CDR3 is made up of 14 amino acids. CDR1 and CDR2 (germline): SQVTM, ANQGSEA. The DNA of the CDR3 is TGCAGCGTAATGAGCGGGGGGGCCAGGGATGAGCAGTTCTTC. Translated: CSVMSGGARDEQFF.

The chain is built from TRBV10-2 and TRBJ1-2; 9 positions match TRBD1. Unmatched junction bases numbered 9, after V lost 7 bases and J lost 6 bases. The CDR3 runs 14 residues. Germline CDR1 reads WSHSY; CDR2 reads SAAADI. The CDR3 region has the DNA TGCGCCAGCACCTCGGGACAGGGAGGTAATGGCTACACCTTC. Amino acids: CASTSGQGGNGYTF.

The DNA for the CDR3 is TGTGCCAGCAGCTTAGTCCGGGACAGGGGGTTTGGCGAGACCCAGTACTTC. Its translation is CASSLVRDRGFGETQYF. V and J are TRBV7-9 and TRBJ2-5; 11 bases align to TRBD1. V was pared by 1 base and J by 5 bases, with 9 bases of the junction left unmatched. This CDR3 comprises 17 residues. Germline lookup yields CDR1 SEHNR and CDR2 FQNEAQ (reference sequence).

Remarks on this clone: Germline and junction disagree at one end, which may indicate a read error. The genes are TRBV9 and TRBJ2-1; 11 nucleotides line up with TRBD2. Germline CDR1 SGDLS, CDR2 YYNGEE. The length of the CDR3 is 17 residues. CDR3 sequence (DNA): TGTGCCAGCAGCGTAGACGGAGCTAGCGGGGGGTACAGTGAGCAGTTCTTC. Amino acids: CASSVDGASGGYSEQFF. Variable domain in full (rest from reference TRBV9 and TRBJ2-1): DSGVTQTPKHLITATGQRVTLRCSPRSGDLSVYWYQQSLDQGLQFLIQYYNGEERAKGNILERFSAQQFPDLHSELNLSSLELGDSALYFCASSVDGASGGYSEQFFGPGTRLTVL.

The CDR3: CASSLLGGGSTEAFF. CDR3 DNA sequence: TGTGCCAGCAGCTTATTGGGGGGGGGAAGCACTGAAGCTTTCTTT. The V call is TRBV7-9, the J call TRBJ1-1; maybe TRBD1 (5 bases). CDR3 size: 15 residues. CDR1 is SEHNR and CDR2 is FQNEAQ in the germline V gene (reference sequence). Trimming removed 2 bases at V and 4 bases at J, with 14 bases between. Full variable domain (outside the CDR3, taken from reference TRBV7-9 and TRBJ1-1): DTGVSQNPRHKITKRGQNVTFRCDPISEHNRLYWYRQTLGQGPEFLTYFQNEAQLEKSRLLSDRFSAERPKGSFSTLEIQRTEQGDSAMYLCASSLLGGGSTEAFFGQGTRLTVV.

V and J are TRBV10-3 and TRBJ1-6, with TRBD1 matching over 7 bases. Trimming at V came to 2 bases and at J to 5 bases, leaving 0 bases not matched to a gene. In germline, CDR1 is ENHRY, CDR2 SYGVKD. This CDR3 spans 14 amino acids. The chain's CDR3 is CAISEGQDNSPLHF. The CDR3 DNA follows: TGTGCCATCAGTGAGGGACAGGATAATTCACCCCTCCACTTT.

V gene TRBV7-8 combines with J gene TRBJ1-5, with D tentatively TRBD1 (6 bases). The V gene's germline CDR1 is SGHVS and CDR2 FQNEAQ. The CDR3 runs 16 residues. V dropped 0 bases and J dropped 4 bases, with 13 bases sitting between them. CDR3 amino acids: CASSLAAGASNQPQHF. CDR3 sequence (DNA): TGTGCCAGCAGCTTAGCGGCAGGGGCCTCAAATCAGCCCCAGCATTTT.